The text below deals with one TCR beta chain. Its antigen is unidentified. The CDR3 runs 17 residues. V lost 2 bases to trimming and J lost 4 bases, with 18 bases between them. Germline CDR1 is SGHTA and CDR2 is FQGNSA. The data were produced by immunoSEQ multiplex PCR, yet TCRdb's version contains in-frame clones alone and is incomplete. The sample comprises 150,000 or so clones, about 92% of which are singletons, and approximately 1% rests with the top ten. This specimen belongs to a study of T cell responses to AZD1222 COVID-19 vaccine. Study summary: Second-dose intervals of approximately 4 or approximately 12 weeks were pooled. General study results and limits: Females outnumbered males among donors, who were mostly white British; clonal diversity was possibly underestimated. Spike-spanning, vaccine-associated CD4 TCRs were dominant at 160-218 and 743-854. Baseline seropositivity occurred in only a handful of AZD1222 recipients.

The clonotype comes from an adult in good health. This specimen was peripheral blood, taken on day 0 of AZD1222 vaccination. The gene calls are TRBV7-2 and TRBJ2-1; unclear D gene. The CDR3 coding sequence is TGTGCCAGCAGCTTAACCTTACGGATACTAAAATACAATGAGCAGTTCTTC. Protein sequence: CASSLTLRILKYNEQFF.